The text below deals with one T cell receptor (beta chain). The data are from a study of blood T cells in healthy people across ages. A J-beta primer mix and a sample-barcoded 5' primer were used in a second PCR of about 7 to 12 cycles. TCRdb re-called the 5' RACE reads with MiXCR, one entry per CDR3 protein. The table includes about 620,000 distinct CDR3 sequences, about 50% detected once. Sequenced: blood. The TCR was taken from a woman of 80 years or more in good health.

Written as DNA, the CDR3 is TGTGCCACCAGCAGAGACAACAGGGGAAAACAAGAGACCCAGTACTTC. Translated: CATSRDNRGKQETQYF. V and J are TRBV15 and TRBJ2-7, with 7 positions matching TRBD1. The J call may be faulty, since TRBJ2-5 better matches the DNA end. This CDR3 contains 16 residues. Germline CDR1 and CDR2: LNHNV and YYDKDF (reference sequence).